The following is a TCR beta chain sequence with its context. It was by 5'RACE template switching with UMIs that TCR beta cDNA was made. TCRdb reprocessed the 5' RACE reads, with one entry per CDR3 protein and no DNA. The ten top clones account for about 0.4%, within a sample of about 260,000 distinct CDR3 sequences. This entry comes from a study of T cells expressing NK-cell markers. At the level of the study: One of the eight sequenced donors was seronegative, whereas the other seven were HCMV-seropositive.

The CDR3 length is 15 residues. The clonotype originates from a man younger than 35 in good health. The material sequenced was blood T cells: a sorted CD56 or NKG2C T cell subset, CD4+ or CD8+ T cells, or bulk PBMC T cells (not recorded which). V and J are TRBV12-3 or TRBV12-4 and TRBJ2-1; TCRdb lists TRBD2, though no DNA is available to test this call. The CDR3 here is CASSPRGLSYNEQFF.